What follows is one TCR beta chain and its context. V lost 1 base, J lost 2 bases, and 7 bases stayed unmatched. The CDR3 runs to 16 residues. The germline V gene has CDR1 SGHRS and CDR2 YFSETQ. The data belong to a study of OX40 agonist ivuxolimab in advanced cancers. Profiling relied on immunoSEQ multiplex PCR, and the TCRdb table lists in-frame clones only, not all of them. The sample yields roughly 93,000 clones, approximately 90% seen once. The chain combines TRBV5-1 with TRBJ2-5; 8 bases align to TRBD1. Specimen: CD4+ or CD8+ T cells sorted from blood, collected in a trial of the OX40 agonist ivuxolimab. The origin of this receptor is an adult with an advanced solid tumor such as melanoma, head and neck, liver or kidney cancer. The CDR3, as DNA: TGCGCCAGCAGCTTGCCGGCAGGGGGCCCGCAAGAGACCCAGTACTTC. This codes for CASSLPAGGPQETQYF. The entire variable domain, with the rest obtained from reference TRBV5-1 and TRBJ2-5, is as follows: KAGVTQTPRYLIKTRGQQVTLSCSPISGHRSVSWYQQTPGQGLQFLFEYFSETQRNKGNFPGRFSGRQFSNSRSEMNVSTLELGDSALYLCASSLPAGGPQETQYFGPGTRLLVL.